The sequence of this T cell receptor beta chain was determined in a study of T cell responses to AZD1222 COVID-19 vaccine. General study findings and limits: Regions 160-218 and 743-854 dominated among vaccine-associated CD4 TCRs spanning spike. The study found Spike-specific TCR breadth and depth rose after two AZD1222 doses. Most donors were white British and more were female, and clonal diversity was possibly underestimated.

Germline trimming cut 2 bases from V and 6 bases from J; bases unmatched to any gene: 5. The CDR3 runs 13 residues. CDR1 is SGHRS, CDR2 YFSETQ, per germline. The method was immunoSEQ multiplex PCR; TCRdb's version includes in-frame clones alone and lacks a portion of them. The table includes 100,000 to 150,000 clones, approximately 88% detected once. This clone was observed once. Its antigen is not identified. The rearrangement links TRBV5-1 to TRBJ2-7, with 7 bases identical to TRBD1. This sequence was found in an adult in good health. Here the sequenced sample was peripheral blood, taken on day 0 of AZD1222 vaccination. In nucleotides, the CDR3 is TGCGCCAGCAGCTTTGACAGGGATGGCGAGCAGTACTTC. It codes for CASSFDRDGEQYF.